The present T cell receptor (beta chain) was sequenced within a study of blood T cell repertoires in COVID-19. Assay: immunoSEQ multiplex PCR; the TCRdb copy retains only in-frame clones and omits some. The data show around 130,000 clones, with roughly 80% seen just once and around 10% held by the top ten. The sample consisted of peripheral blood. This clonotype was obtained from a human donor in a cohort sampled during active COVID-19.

CDR3 in DNA: TGTGCCAGCAGCTTAGCGGGGGCGGGCCCCGGGGAGCTGTTTTTT. The encoded protein is CASSLAGAGPGELFF. This chain joins TRBV7-6 and TRBJ2-2, with D perhaps TRBD1 (6 bases). CDR3 length: 15 amino acids. V was shortened by 0 bases and J by 6 bases, with 11 bases between the two germline ends. Germline CDR1 SGHVS, CDR2 FNYEAQ.